The 28 T cell receptor beta chains given below trace back to one sample, sequenced in a study of cytomegalovirus exposure and HLA in healthy donors. With 60 Vbeta and 13 Jbeta primers, the PCR was carried out. The data were produced by immunoSEQ multiplex PCR, yet TCRdb's version contains in-frame clones alone and is incomplete. The table shows around 140,000 clones, with around three fifths occurring only once. Sequencing input: PBMCs. The receptors shown here come from a male donor in good health and CMV-seronegative.

The chain recombines TRBV5-1 with TRBJ2-7; 7 positions match TRBD1. The CDR3 totals 17 residues. V was clipped by 4 bases and J by 4 bases; unmatched bases: 17. The germline gives CDR1 SGHRS, CDR2 YFSETQ. CDR3: CASSRGDSPPVRYEQYF. The CDR3 bases are TGCGCCAGCAGCCGAGGGGACAGCCCGCCCGTTCGGTACGAGCAGTACTTC.

The V and J genes are TRBV4-3 and TRBJ1-1; 8 bases agree with TRBD1. The CDR3 consists of 14 residues. J gave up 3 bases and V 4 bases, and 4 bases lay outside the gene matches. Germline lookup yields CDR1 LGHNA and CDR2 YSLEER. The CDR3 protein is CASSRTGWDTEAFF. CDR3 in DNA: TGCGCCAGCAGCCGGACAGGGTGGGACACTGAAGCTTTCTTT.

The chain carries TRBV9 and TRBJ2-5, with 8 bases aligning to TRBD2. CDR1 and CDR2 from the germline V gene are SGDLS and YYNGEE. J lost 5 bases, V lost 0 bases, and 9 bases had no gene match. This CDR3 has 16 residues. CDR3 sequence reads: CASSVGRAGVGETQYF. Written as DNA, the CDR3 is TGTGCCAGCAGCGTAGGGAGAGCGGGGGTTGGGGAGACCCAGTACTTC.

In its sample, this clone was seen a few times. One end of the junction varies from germline; a read error may be responsible. J is TRBJ2-3 and V is TRBV9; 7 bases are a match to TRBD1. This CDR3 contains 16 residues. Per the germline V gene, CDR1 is SGDLS and CDR2 is YYNGEE. CDR3 protein: CACSVGQGEGTDTQYF. As DNA, the CDR3 is TGTGCCTGCAGCGTAGGGCAGGGGGAAGGGACAGATACGCAGTATTTT.

The chain uses TRBV7-6 and TRBJ1-6; D is perhaps TRBD1 (6 bases). The germline V and J ends were trimmed by 5 bases and 7 bases, with 9 bases remaining between them. The CDR3 is made up of 13 amino acids. Looked up from germline, CDR1 is SGHVS and CDR2 is FNYEAQ. This CDR3 reads CASSVTGNSPLHF. The DNA for the CDR3 is TGTGCCAGCAGCGTAACAGGGAATTCACCCCTCCACTTT.

This clone was seen only once. This rearrangement joins TRBV6-1 to TRBJ1-5; a weak D match, TRBD1 (5 bases). V shed 7 bases and J shed 5 bases, with 15 bases lying between them. CDR1 is MNHNS and CDR2 is SASEGT in the germline V gene. The CDR3 spans 14 residues. CDR3: CASNTRGGDQPQHF. CDR3 coding DNA: TGTGCCAGCAACACACGGGGAGGGGATCAGCCCCAGCATTTT.

The V call is TRBV11-3, the J call TRBJ2-2; maybe TRBD1 (7 bases). CDR1 SGHNT and CDR2 YENEEA come from the germline V gene. The length of the CDR3 is 16 residues. Trimming took 0 bases from V and 8 from J, leaving 16 bases between them. This CDR3 reads CASSLEGGQKTGELFF. CDR3 in DNA: TGTGCCAGCAGCTTAGAGGGGGGACAGAAAACAGGGGAGCTGTTTTTT.

V and J are TRBV6-5 and TRBJ2-1, with a tentative D call TRBD2 (5 bases). The V end was cut by 8 bases, the J end by 5 bases, with 13 bases between. Looked up from germline, CDR1 is MNHEY and CDR2 is SVGAGI. This CDR3 contains 13 residues. The CDR3 protein is CASEGLANNEQFF. The CDR3 bases are TGTGCCAGCGAGGGCCTAGCTAACAATGAGCAGTTCTTC.

This clone was detected once. V and J are TRBV18 and TRBJ1-1; 7 nucleotides align to TRBD1. The CDR3 consists of 17 residues. Germline lookup yields CDR1 KGHSH and CDR2 LQKENI. J gave up 4 bases and V 0 bases, and 11 bases lay outside the gene matches. CDR3 DNA: TGTGCCAGCTCACCACCGAGATTTAAGGGGGCGAGCACTGAAGCTTTCTTT. This encodes CASSPPRFKGASTEAFF.

This chain uses TRBV18 with TRBJ2-1; weak D call: TRBD1 (7 bases). Germline CDR1 KGHSH, CDR2 LQKENI. This CDR3 is built from 15 residues. Between the trimmed V and J ends, which lost 4 bases and 6 bases, there was a span of 16 bases. The CDR3: CASSQGGDSFNEQFF. The CDR3 DNA reads as TGTGCCAGCTCACAAGGAGGGGACAGCTTCAATGAGCAGTTCTTC.

The chain employs TRBV9 and TRBJ2-3, with 9 nucleotides matching TRBD2. Per germline, CDR1 SGDLS and CDR2 YYNGEE. With V trimmed by 3 bases and J by 2 bases, 1 base remained unmatched. The CDR3 runs 14 residues. The CDR3 bases are TGTGCCAGCAGCGCTAGCGGGGCCACAGATACGCAGTATTTT. Residues: CASSASGATDTQYF.

This clone was counted many times. The J gene is TRBJ2-2, the V gene TRBV15; 7 bases map to TRBD2. This CDR3 contains 18 residues. Germline V CDR1 and CDR2: LNHNV, YYDKDF (reference sequence). The junction had 13 bases not matched to a gene; V was cut back by 0 bases and J by 6 bases. The CDR3 loop is CATSRDSVGLEFSGELFF. As DNA, the CDR3 is TGTGCCACCAGCAGAGATTCGGTTGGACTAGAGTTTTCCGGGGAGCTGTTTTTT.

This clone was counted only a few times. The genes are TRBV2 and TRBJ2-7; D is perhaps TRBD1 (6 bases). This CDR3 spans 14 amino acids. The V gene's germline CDR1 is SNHLY and CDR2 FYNNEI. The ends were cut back, 6 bases at V and 3 bases at J, with 15 bases in the middle. The CDR3 loop reads CASSESRGRYEQYF. The CDR3, as DNA: TGTGCCAGCAGCGAGTCCAGGGGTCGCTACGAGCAGTACTTC.

The chain has TRBV2 and TRBJ1-1; no reliable D call. Looked up from germline, CDR1 is SNHLY and CDR2 is FYNNEI. The CDR3 is 13 amino acids. The CDR3 DNA reads TGTGCTATCATTCGGCGGCCCCCCACTGAAGCTTTCTTT. Its translation: CAIIRRPPTEAFF.

The chain uses TRBV7-2 and TRBJ2-3; D is uncertain. The V gene lost 4 bases and the J gene lost 4 bases, with 6 bases spanning the gap. Germline CDR1 SGHTA, CDR2 FQGNSA. The CDR3 is 12 residues long. The CDR3 spells CASSYRSDTQYF. The CDR3 DNA is TGTGCCAGCAGCTACCGGTCAGATACGCAGTATTTT.

The sample holds a few counts of this clone. The chain couples TRBV5-1 to TRBJ2-1; the D gene is possibly TRBD2 (5 bases). Between the trimmed V and J ends, which lost 3 bases and 4 bases, there was a span of 14 bases. Germline loops: CDR1 SGHRS, CDR2 YFSETQ. CDR3 length: 15 amino acids. The CDR3 region has the DNA TGCGCCAGCAGCTGGGGAACCCCGGGGTACAATGAGCAGTTCTTC. It translates to CASSWGTPGYNEQFF.

About this clone itself: A junction boundary mismatches the germline segment, possibly from a read error. This rearrangement joins TRBV7-2 to TRBJ1-2; D possibly corresponds to TRBD1 (5 bases). Germline loops: CDR1 SGHTA, CDR2 FQGNSA. The CDR3 contains 13 residues. CDR3: CASSSTRDYGYPF. The CDR3 region has the DNA TGTGCCAGCAGCTCCACCAGGGACTATGGCTACCCCTTC.

The V gene is TRBV21-1, the J gene TRBJ1-2. TRBV21-1 is noted as a pseudogene. The CDR3 is 13 amino acids. The CDR3 DNA follows: TGTGCCAGCAGCAATACGGGGTTCTGGGGCTACACCTTC. This sequence encodes CASSNTGFWGYTF.

V and J are TRBV29-1 and TRBJ2-7; D perhaps matches TRBD2 (5 bases). The CDR3 is made up of 12 amino acids. The V gene lost 0 bases and the J gene lost 6 bases, with 9 bases spanning the gap. CDR1 is SQVTM, CDR2 ANQGSEA, per germline. The CDR3 DNA follows: TGCAGCGTTGAAGACCCGAGGGCCGAGCAGTACTTC. Translated, it gives CSVEDPRAEQYF.

This clone has a handful of counts. V usage is TRBV29-1 and J usage is TRBJ2-1; 11 bases fit TRBD2. With V trimmed by 6 bases and J by 3 bases, 13 bases remained unmatched. The CDR3 is 17 amino acids. The V gene's germline CDR1 is SQVTM and CDR2 ANQGSEA. DNA of the CDR3: TGCAGCGTGGGAGCAATAATAGCGGGGGGGATCTACAATGAGCAGTTCTTC. It codes for CSVGAIIAGGIYNEQFF.

The chain couples TRBV7-9 to TRBJ2-3, with TRBD1 matching over 11 bases. Trimming cost V 3 bases and J 1 base; bases outside gene matches: 3. The CDR3 is 16 residues long. Germline CDR1 reads SEHNR; CDR2 reads FQNEAQ (reference sequence). CDR3 bases: TGTGCCAGCAGCTTGGGGACAGGGGGACGCACAGATACGCAGTATTTT. Translated, it gives CASSLGTGGRTDTQYF.

The count of this clone is one. At one of its ends the junction is not consistent with the germline gene, which may arise from a read error. The rearrangement uses TRBV7-9 and TRBJ2-7; TRBD2 matches 15 bases. The germline V gene encodes CDR1 SEHNR and CDR2 FQNEAQ (reference sequence). This CDR3 comprises 18 residues. In DNA, the CDR3 is TGTTCCAGCAGCATTGGACTAGCGGGGGGGCCTGACTCCTACGAGCAGTACTTC. Its translation is CSSSIGLAGGPDSYEQYF.

V and J are TRBV7-2 and TRBJ1-5; the match to TRBD1 covers 7 bases. Germline V lookup: CDR1 SGHTA, CDR2 FQGNSA. This CDR3 has 15 residues. V lost 5 bases and J lost 3; bases outside the gene matches: 7. The CDR3 region is CASSLEGGANQPQHF. In nucleotides, the CDR3 is TGTGCCAGCAGCCTTGAAGGGGGCGCCAATCAGCCCCAGCATTTT.

The gene calls are TRBV7-3 and TRBJ2-5; possibly TRBD2 for D (6 bases). The germline V gene has CDR1 SGHTA and CDR2 FQGTGA. The CDR3 sequence is 14 residues long. V lost 6 bases and J lost 2, with 13 bases in between. CDR3 DNA: TGTGCCAGCAGGGTGGGGGGAAATCAAGAGACCCAGTACTTC. Protein product: CASRVGGNQETQYF.

This clone occurred once. V gene TRBV30 combines with J gene TRBJ1-2; D not resolved. The V gene's germline CDR1 is GTSNPN and CDR2 SVGIG (reference sequence). The CDR3 extends over 16 amino acids. Deletions cut 0 bases from V and 7 bases from J, with 21 bases between. The CDR3 DNA reads TGTGCCTGGAGTGTATCGGGGAGCCCACACGTGGGTGGCTACACCTTC. Encoded protein: CAWSVSGSPHVGGYTF.

The J gene is TRBJ2-6, the V gene TRBV5-1, with D maybe TRBD1 (6 bases). The CDR3 is 16 residues long. Between the trimmed V and J ends, which lost 4 bases and 2 bases, there was a span of 13 bases. Germline values: CDR1 SGHRS, CDR2 YFSETQ. This chain's CDR3 is CASSIRPGAGANVLTF. Here the CDR3 DNA reads TGCGCCAGCAGCATCCGCCCAGGGGCTGGGGCCAACGTCCTGACTTTC.

For this clone: One junction end disagrees with the germline gene, perhaps due to a read error. The sample has other DNA sequences that encode this CDR3 too. This chain uses TRBV4-1 with TRBJ2-2; D is unclear. Germline loops: CDR1 MGHRA, CDR2 YSYEKL. CDR3 size: 13 residues. CDR3 sequence reads: CASSPLNTGELFF. Written as DNA, the CDR3 is TGTGCCAGCAGCCCTTTGAACACCGGGGAGCTGTTTTTT.

The chain uses TRBV2 and TRBJ2-7, with D possibly being TRBD1 (8 bases). Trimming shortened V by 11 bases and J by 7 bases, and 21 bases separated the two germline ends. The CDR3 totals 13 residues. CDR1 and CDR2 from the germline V gene are SNHLY and FYNNEI. The CDR3 loop is CALGGTGPREQYF. The CDR3 DNA reads as TGTGCCCTGGGGGGGACAGGTCCCCGGGAGCAGTACTTC.